This T cell receptor beta chain stems from a study of shared clonotypes between healthy human individuals. The material for each subset, its genomic DNA, was split evenly across several immunoSEQ plates. Sequencing was performed with immunoSEQ multiplex PCR; in TCRdb, only in-frame clones are kept and a portion is missing. Of about 1,500,000 clones detected, roughly 97% appear once; the ten largest clones hold roughly 1.2%. Notes on the study in general: Relative to their counterparts shared across all four donors, non-shared clonotypes exhibited diminished generation probabilities. Sampling was confined to blood; repertoires within tissues likely differ.

This CDR3 is 14 amino acids long. V shed 6 bases and J shed 0 bases, with 9 bases lying between them. CDR1 and CDR2 from the germline V gene are SNHLY and FYNNEI. Points on this clone: No antigen is known for it.

The chain combines TRBV2 with TRBJ1-3; the D gene is possibly TRBD1 (5 bases). This TCR was recovered from a man aged 25 to 40 in good health. The sample consisted of naive CD4+ T cells sorted from blood. Subset meaning: CD45RA+ positively selected. The CDR3 bases are TGTGCCAGCAGGCCAGACAGCTCTGGAAACACCATATATTTT. The encoded protein is CASRPDSSGNTIYF.